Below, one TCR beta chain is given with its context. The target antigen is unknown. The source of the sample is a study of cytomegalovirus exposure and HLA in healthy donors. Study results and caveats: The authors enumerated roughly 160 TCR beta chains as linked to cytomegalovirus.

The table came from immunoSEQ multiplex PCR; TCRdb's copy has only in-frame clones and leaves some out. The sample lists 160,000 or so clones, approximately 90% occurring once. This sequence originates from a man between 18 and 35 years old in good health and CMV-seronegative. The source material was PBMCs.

The CDR3 coding sequence is TGTGCCAGCAGCCTAACAGGACAGGGGGATGCTGAAGCTTTCTTT. This translates into CASSLTGQGDAEAFF. The genes are TRBV13 and TRBJ1-1; 10 bases fit TRBD1. J gave up 6 bases and V 5 bases, and 9 bases lay outside the gene matches. There are 15 residues in the CDR3. Germline values: CDR1 PRHDT, CDR2 FYEKMQ (reference sequence).